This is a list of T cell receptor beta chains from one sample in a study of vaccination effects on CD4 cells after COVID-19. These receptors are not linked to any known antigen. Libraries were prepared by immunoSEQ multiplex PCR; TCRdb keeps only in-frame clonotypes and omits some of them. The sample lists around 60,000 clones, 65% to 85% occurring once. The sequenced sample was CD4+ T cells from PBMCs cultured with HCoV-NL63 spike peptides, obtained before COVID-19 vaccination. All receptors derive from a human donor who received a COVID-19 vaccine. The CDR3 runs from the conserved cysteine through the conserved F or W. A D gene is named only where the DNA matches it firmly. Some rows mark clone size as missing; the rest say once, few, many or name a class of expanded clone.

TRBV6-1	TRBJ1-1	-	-	CASSEMWGVITEAFF	TGTGCCAGCAGTGAAATGTGGGGTGTTATCACTGAAGCTTTCTTT
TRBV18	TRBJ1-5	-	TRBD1	CASSQGQGNQPQHF	TGTGCCAGCTCCCAGGGACAGGGCAATCAGCCCCAGCATTTT
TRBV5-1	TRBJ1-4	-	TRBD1	CASSLTTGGEKLFF	TGCGCCAGCAGCTTGACGACAGGGGGAGAAAAACTGTTTTTT
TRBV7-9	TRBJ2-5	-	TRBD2	CASGLAGQETQYF	TGTGCCAGCGGTCTAGCGGGGCAAGAGACCCAGTACTTC
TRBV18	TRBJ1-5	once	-	CASSPQGRSNQPQHF	TGTGCCAGCTCACCCCAGGGGAGGAGCAATCAGCCCCAGCATTTT
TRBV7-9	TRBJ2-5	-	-	CASNLQETQYF	TGTGCCAGCAACCTCCAAGAGACCCAGTACTTC
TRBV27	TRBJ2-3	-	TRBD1	CASRQGYSTDTQYF	TGTGCCAGCCGACAGGGGTACAGCACAGATACGCAGTATTTT
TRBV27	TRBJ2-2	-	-	CASSLSGGNTGELFF	TGTGCCAGCAGTTTATCGGGGGGGAACACCGGGGAGCTGTTTTTT
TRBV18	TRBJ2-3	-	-	CASSPLRASQASTDTQYF	TGTGCCAGCTCACCGCTACGGGCTTCCCAAGCTAGCACAGATACGCAGTATTTT
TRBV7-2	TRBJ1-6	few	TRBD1	CASSSQSGQERVSPLHF	TGTGCCAGCAGCTCACAAAGCGGACAGGAAAGGGTTTCACCCCTCCACTTT
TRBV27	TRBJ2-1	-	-	CASSLQRGFPYNEQFF	TGTGCCAGCAGTTTGCAACGGGGATTTCCCTACAATGAGCAGTTCTTC
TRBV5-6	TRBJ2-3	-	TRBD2	CASSSYSGADTQYF	TGTGCCAGCAGTTCCTATAGCGGGGCAGATACGCAGTATTTT
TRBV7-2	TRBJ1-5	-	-	CASSPKGNQPQHF	TGTGCCAGCAGCCCCAAAGGCAATCAGCCCCAGCATTTT
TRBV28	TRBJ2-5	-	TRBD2	CASSLWRGGQETQYF	TGTGCCAGCAGTTTATGGCGGGGGGGCCAAGAGACCCAGTACTTC
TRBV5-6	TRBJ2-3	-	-	CASSSLGDTQYF	TGTGCCAGCAGCTCCCTAGGAGATACGCAGTATTTT
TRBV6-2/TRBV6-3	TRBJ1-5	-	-	CASSYSMPQQPQHF	TGTGCCAGCAGTTACTCGATGCCCCAACAGCCCCAGCATTTT
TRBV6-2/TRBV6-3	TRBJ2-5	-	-	CASSFRDTSRGAQYF	TGTGCCAGCAGCTTCCGGGACACTTCACGGGGGGCCCAGTACTTC
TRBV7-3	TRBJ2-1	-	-	CASSLTLASEQFF	TGTGCCAGCAGCTTAACGTTAGCCTCCGAGCAGTTCTTC
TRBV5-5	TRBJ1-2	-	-	CASSRLVGPSMASNYGYTF	TGTGCCAGCAGCCGGTTGGTAGGACCCTCCATGGCCTCTAACTATGGCTACACCTTC
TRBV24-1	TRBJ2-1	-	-	CATSDDRPGQLDEQFF	TGTGCCACCAGTGATGACCGCCCCGGACAGTTAGATGAGCAGTTCTTC